The rows below give T cell receptor beta chains drawn from one sample of a study of blood T cell repertoires in COVID-19. Assay used: immunoSEQ multiplex PCR; TCRdb lists only in-frame clones, some missing. Of more than 130,000 clones listed, about nine tenths are singletons. Sequencing was done on a sample of peripheral blood. The source is a man in his fifties or sixties with active or convalescent COVID-19. Each CDR3 is given with its conserved first and last residue. A D gene is named only where the DNA matches it firmly. Only part of the rows carry a size: once, few, many, or a class if the clone is expanded.

TRBJ1-2	-	TRBV7-2	-	CASSLKEGPNFGYTF	TGTGCCAGCAGCTTAAAGGAGGGCCCGAATTTCGGCTACACCTTC
TRBJ1-5	TRBD1	TRBV28	few	CASTRETGAGQPQHF	TGTGCCAGCACCCGGGAGACAGGGGCGGGTCAGCCCCAGCATTTT
TRBJ2-7	-	TRBV10-3	-	CAISESLASYEQYF	TGTGCCATCAGTGAGAGCTTAGCGTCCTACGAGCAGTACTTC
TRBJ2-1	-	TRBV30	-	CAWKSSDSYNEQFF	TGTGCCTGGAAATCTAGCGACTCCTACAATGAGCAGTTCTTC
TRBJ2-5	-	TRBV18	-	CASSPGQGGETQYF	TGTGCCAGCTCACCTGGACAGGGAGGGGAGACCCAGTACTTC
TRBJ2-1	TRBD2	TRBV27	-	CASEPAGGGNEQFF	TGTGCCAGCGAGCCAGCGGGAGGGGGGAATGAGCAGTTCTTC
TRBJ1-3	-	TRBV7-9	-	CASSLAGGSGNTIYF	TGTGCCAGCAGCTTAGCAGGGGGTTCTGGAAACACCATATATTTT
TRBJ2-4	TRBD2	TRBV4-3	-	CASSQSSGRAKNIQYF	TGCGCCAGCAGCCAGTCTAGCGGGAGGGCCAAAAACATTCAGTACTTC
TRBJ2-7	TRBD1	TRBV19	-	CASSTTGGEQYF	TGTGCCAGTAGTACTACAGGGGGCGAGCAGTACTTC
TRBJ1-5	-	TRBV19	-	CASRRERNQPQHF	TGTGCCAGCAGGAGGGAACGCAATCAGCCCCAGCATTTT
TRBJ2-7	-	TRBV5-1	once	CASSPRQAGSSYEQYF	TGCGCCAGCAGCCCCCGACAGGCGGGCAGCTCCTACGAGCAGTACTTC
TRBJ2-1	TRBD2	TRBV5-1	-	CASSITSGRASLSNEQFF	TGCGCCAGCAGCATAACTAGCGGGAGGGCCTCGTTATCCAATGAGCAGTTCTTC
TRBJ1-5	-	TRBV6-1	-	CASSEGQGGNQPQHF	TGTGCCAGCAGTGAAGGGCAGGGCGGCAATCAGCCCCAGCATTTT
TRBJ2-7	TRBD2	TRBV7-2	-	CASSSVTSGGEQYF	TGTGCCAGCAGCTCAGTGACTAGCGGGGGCGAGCAGTACTTC
TRBJ2-7	TRBD1	TRBV5-4	-	CASSLRGQGTYEQYF	TGTGCCAGCAGCTTGCGAGGACAGGGAACCTACGAGCAGTACTTC
TRBJ2-3	TRBD2	TRBV2	-	CASSGTSGTDTQYF	TGTGCCAGCAGTGGGACTAGCGGGACAGATACGCAGTATTTT
TRBJ2-1	-	TRBV6-2/TRBV6-3	-	CASSYTAHGGEQFF	TGTGCCAGCAGTTACACGGCCCACGGGGGTGAGCAGTTCTTC
TRBJ2-1	TRBD2	TRBV24-1	once	CATSDGLAGGINNEQFF	TGTGCCACCAGTGATGGACTAGCGGGGGGGATTAACAATGAGCAGTTCTTC
TRBJ2-2	-	TRBV10-1	-	CASSSGLLYGGELFF	TGCGCCAGCAGTTCGGGACTTCTTTATGGCGGGGAGCTGTTTTTT
TRBJ2-3	TRBD2	TRBV30	once	CAWRLAGARDTQYF	TGTGCCTGGAGACTAGCGGGAGCAAGAGATACGCAGTATTTT
TRBJ2-1	-	TRBV5-1	few	CASSLRDRLDEQFF	TGCGCCAGCAGCTTGAGAGACAGGCTTGATGAGCAGTTCTTC
TRBJ1-3	TRBD1	TRBV7-8	-	CASTTDRGPGNTIYF	TGTGCCAGCACTACGGACAGGGGCCCTGGAAACACCATATATTTT
TRBJ2-7	TRBD2	TRBV10-2	-	CASSEWVAGAYEQYF	TGCGCCAGCAGTGAGTGGGTGGCGGGAGCGTACGAGCAGTACTTC
TRBJ1-2	-	TRBV5-4	-	CASSLQGINYGYTF	TGTGCCAGCAGCTTGCAGGGGATTAACTATGGCTACACCTTC
TRBJ2-1	-	TRBV4-3	few	CASSQGGITGLNNEQFF	TGCGCCAGCAGCCAAGGAGGGATTACAGGGCTCAACAATGAGCAGTTCTTC
TRBJ2-3	TRBD2	TRBV27	-	CASSRPGLAGRLPGVDTQYF	TGTGCCAGCAGTAGACCCGGACTAGCGGGACGGCTTCCGGGTGTGGATACGCAGTATTTT
TRBJ1-5	TRBD1	TRBV2	-	CASSETGGMNQPQHF	TGTGCCAGCAGTGAGACAGGGGGCATGAATCAGCCCCAGCATTTT
TRBJ2-7	TRBD1	TRBV6-1	-	CASSDVQGAREQYF	TGTGCCAGCAGTGACGTACAGGGGGCGCGCGAGCAGTACTTC
TRBJ1-1	-	TRBV7-2	-	CADQGLNTEAFF	TGTGCCGACCAGGGATTGAACACTGAAGCTTTCTTT
TRBJ2-7	-	TRBV28	-	CASRPGKEYEQYF	TGTGCCAGCAGGCCCGGGAAAGAATACGAGCAGTACTTC
TRBJ2-2	-	TRBV24-1	-	CATSDLHRGQNTGELFF	TGTGCCACCAGTGATTTGCATCGGGGACAAAACACCGGGGAGCTGTTTTTT
TRBJ2-3	TRBD2	TRBV27	-	CASSPTTSGIRDTQYF	TGTGCCAGCAGTCCAACGACTAGCGGGATCCGAGATACGCAGTATTTT
TRBJ2-2	-	TRBV6-5	few	CASSRQGTELFF	TGTGCCAGCAGCCGCCAGGGTACGGAGCTGTTTTTT
TRBJ2-7	TRBD2	TRBV5-1	-	CASSLVASGRSNEQYF	TGCGCCAGCAGCTTGGTGGCTAGCGGGAGGAGCAACGAGCAGTACTTC
TRBJ1-5	-	TRBV25-1	-	CASSVSGVTQPQHF	TGTGCCAGCAGTGTCTCAGGGGTTACCCAGCCCCAGCATTTT
TRBJ1-3	TRBD1	TRBV6-5	-	CASSRQGGNTIYF	TGTGCCAGCAGCCGACAGGGAGGAAACACCATATATTTT
TRBJ1-2	-	TRBV10-3	-	CAISESSRLMNYGYTF	TGTGCCATCAGTGAGTCTAGTCGACTCATGAACTATGGCTACACCTTC
TRBJ2-1	-	TRBV2	-	CASSEEPSGPTQFF	TGTGCCAGCAGTGAAGAGCCGAGCGGTCCTACCCAGTTCTTC
TRBJ2-3	TRBD1	TRBV5-4	-	CASSAGQGAAPTDTQYF	TGTGCCAGCAGCGCGGGACAGGGGGCTGCCCCAACAGATACGCAGTATTTT
TRBJ2-7	TRBD1	TRBV9	-	CASSVEAGQGQQYF	TGTGCCAGCAGCGTAGAGGCGGGACAGGGGCAGCAGTACTTC
TRBJ1-6	TRBD1	TRBV27	-	CASSPLRQGNSPLHF	TGTGCCAGCAGCCCTCTGAGACAGGGTAATTCACCCCTCCACTTT
TRBJ2-7	TRBD2	TRBV5-1	once	CASSLVGLGHNEQYF	TGCGCCAGCAGCTTGGTGGGACTAGGGCACAACGAGCAGTACTTC
TRBJ2-5	-	TRBV4-1	-	CASKGGPGAQYF	TGCGCCAGCAAGGGCGGGCCCGGGGCCCAGTACTTC
TRBJ2-2	-	TRBV6-5	-	CASRRDRSTGELFF	TGTGCCAGCAGACGAGACAGAAGCACCGGGGAGCTGTTTTTT
TRBJ2-7	-	TRBV6-5	-	CASLRQGSYEQYF	TGTGCCAGCCTGAGGCAGGGTTCCTACGAGCAGTACTTC
TRBJ2-1	TRBD2	TRBV5-1	-	CASSAPTSGTLNEQFF	TGCGCCAGCAGCGCCCCGACTAGCGGGACCCTCAATGAGCAGTTCTTC